Shown below are 14 T cell receptor beta chains from a single sample sequenced in a study of blood T cell repertoires in COVID-19. The assay was immunoSEQ multiplex PCR, and TCRdb's table has in-frame clones only and misses some. Of more than 95,000 clones listed, more than 60% were seen once; the top ten hold around 2%. Sequencing used peripheral blood. All receptors derive from a woman aged 70-85 years with acute or convalescent COVID-19.

J is TRBJ1-6 and V is TRBV7-2; no clear D. The CDR3 contains 18 residues. CDR1 SGHTA and CDR2 FQGNSA come from the germline V gene. The V and J ends lost 3 bases and 6 bases respectively, with 21 bases between them. In nucleotides, the CDR3 is TGTGCCAGCAGCTTTCCCCGCAACGGGGTGGGATCTAATTCACCCCTCCACTTT. This sequence encodes CASSFPRNGVGSNSPLHF.

The chain carries TRBV15 and TRBJ2-1, with D maybe TRBD2 (6 bases). CDR3 size: 15 residues. Germline loops: CDR1 LNHNV, CDR2 YYDKDF (reference sequence). Trimming took off 2 bases at V and 3 bases at J, with 11 bases between the two ends. The CDR3: CATSRISTSYNEQFF. As DNA, the CDR3 is TGTGCCACCAGCAGAATATCGACTAGCTACAATGAGCAGTTCTTC.

The chain links TRBV12-5 to TRBJ2-3; 8 bases match TRBD2. Trimming took 0 bases from V and 1 from J; bases not matched to a gene: 15. Germline CDR1 LGHNT, CDR2 FRNRAP. CDR3 length equals 20 residues. CDR3 DNA: TGTGCTAGTGGTTTGGTCCCTAGCGGGCTCACACCCGGCGGCACAGATACGCAGTATTTT. This codes for CASGLVPSGLTPGGTDTQYF.

The rearrangement links TRBV15 to TRBJ2-3, with 11 bases that match TRBD2. After removal of 4 bases from V and 3 bases from J, the junction contained 6 bases not matched to a gene. Germline CDR1 reads LNHNV; CDR2 reads YYDKDF (reference sequence). The CDR3 runs to 16 residues. CDR3 DNA sequence: TGTGCCACCAGCATTATAGCGGGAGGGCCTACAGATACGCAGTATTTT. Protein product: CATSIIAGGPTDTQYF.

Ten or more counts support this clone. The V gene is TRBV19, the J gene TRBJ2-2, with D maybe TRBD2 (6 bases). The V gene's germline CDR1 is LNHDA and CDR2 SQIVND (reference sequence). This CDR3 comprises 16 residues. Deletions cut 0 bases from V and 4 bases from J, with 12 bases between. In nucleotides, the CDR3 is TGTGCCAGTAGTATAGAGCCGGGAGACGGCACCGGGGAGCTGTTTTTT. It translates to CASSIEPGDGTGELFF.

CDR3 sequence reads: CASSVGWQGPQPQHF. Here the CDR3 DNA reads TGTGCCAGCAGCGTAGGATGGCAGGGGCCTCAGCCCCAGCATTTT. This rearrangement joins TRBV9 to TRBJ1-5, with D perhaps matching TRBD1 (6 bases). CDR3 length equals 15 residues. Germline lookup yields CDR1 SGDLS and CDR2 YYNGEE. Trimming removed 0 bases from V and 6 bases from J, with 13 bases in between.

This clone was recorded only once. Other DNA sequences in this specimen translate into the identical CDR3. The chain recombines TRBV5-1 with TRBJ2-5; D perhaps matches TRBD2 (5 bases). V lost 4 bases and J 1 base, leaving 11 bases between the germline ends. The CDR3 runs to 14 residues. Germline loops: CDR1 SGHRS, CDR2 YFSETQ. The CDR3 DNA reads TGCGCCAGCAGCCTCGCCGGAGGCCAAGAGACCCAGTACTTC. Translating gives CASSLAGGQETQYF.

The rearrangement links TRBV5-1 to TRBJ1-1, with 7 bases fitting TRBD1. The germline V gene encodes CDR1 SGHRS and CDR2 YFSETQ. Trimming took 0 bases from V and 0 from J; bases not matched to a gene: 8. This CDR3 has 17 amino acids. CDR3 nucleotides: TGCGCCAGCAGCTTGGGTTTTGGGACAGCCCTGAACACTGAAGCTTTCTTT. It specifies CASSLGFGTALNTEAFF.

The rearrangement uses TRBV5-6 and TRBJ1-1; D remains unclear. V dropped 2 bases and J dropped 6 bases, with 11 bases sitting between them. CDR1 is SGHDT, CDR2 YYEEEE, per germline. The CDR3 consists of 13 residues. CDR3 sequence (DNA): TGTGCCAGCAGCTTCAGCGCTCTGGCTGAAGCTTTCTTT. Translating gives CASSFSALAEAFF.

CDR3 nucleotides: TGTGCTAGTGGTTGGGAGACATTGAACACTGAAGCTTTCTTT. This codes for CASGWETLNTEAFF. This chain uses TRBV12-5 with TRBJ1-1; no firm D call. The V end was cut by 4 bases, the J end by 0 bases, with 9 bases between. CDR1 is LGHNT, CDR2 FRNRAP, per germline. CDR3 length: 14 residues.

The genes are TRBV11-2 and TRBJ2-3; 12 bases fit TRBD1. Germline V gene data show CDR1 as SGHAT and CDR2 as FQNNGV. After removal of 2 bases from V and 6 bases from J, the junction contained 9 bases not matched to a gene. The CDR3 has 17 amino acids. The CDR3 nucleotides read TGTGCCAGCAGCTTAAGTGGGACAGGGGGCGCGGGGGATACGCAGTATTTT. It encodes CASSLSGTGGAGDTQYF.

This clone showed up just a few times. CDR3 sequence reads: CASSLTGLFERTF. Here the CDR3 DNA reads TGTGCCAGTAGCCTTACAGGGCTCTTTGAGAGAACCTTC. The chain is built from TRBV19 and TRBJ1-2, with a tentative D call TRBD1 (6 bases). Germline V gene lookup returns CDR1 LNHDA and CDR2 SQIVND (reference sequence). V was pared by 6 bases and J by 14 bases, with 22 bases between. This CDR3 is built from 13 residues.

This rearrangement joins TRBV7-9 to TRBJ2-7, with 11 bases that match TRBD2. Germline V gene lookup returns CDR1 SEHNR and CDR2 FQNEAQ (reference sequence). V lost 8 bases to trimming and J lost 7 bases; unmatched junction nucleotides: 10. CDR3 length: 14 amino acids. CDR3 protein: CASELAGVTWEQYF. The DNA of the CDR3 is TGTGCCAGCGAACTAGCGGGAGTTACTTGGGAGCAGTACTTC.

This clone was seen once. A junction boundary mismatches the germline segment, possibly from a read error. Other nucleotide sequences in the sample specify the same CDR3. The chain has TRBV6-5 and TRBJ2-2, with 7 bases identical to TRBD2. The CDR3 runs to 12 residues. The germline CDR1 and CDR2 sequences are MNHEY and SVGAGI. CDR3 DNA: TGTGCTAGCAGTCGGGGAGGGGTGGAGCTGTTTTTT. Translation gives CASSRGGVELFF.